This is a list of T cell receptor beta chains from one sample in a study of T cells after yellow fever vaccination. MiXCR, run by TCRdb on the 5' RACE reads, gives a single entry per CDR3 protein. The table has around 550,000 distinct CDR3 sequences, about 19% seen once; the top ten hold roughly 13%. Specimen: PBMCs, collected 15 days after the yellow fever booster vaccination. These receptor sequences come from a man younger than 45 who received the YFV17D yellow fever vaccine. Both conserved end residues are part of each CDR3. A D gene is named only where the DNA matches it firmly. Where a row states a size, it is once, few, many or the class of an expanded clone; other rows omit it.

>few|TRBJ2-1|NA|TRBV6-8
TGTGCCAGCATTAATCCCGAGGGATCCTACAATGAGCAGTTCTTC
CASINPEGSYNEQFF
>NA|TRBJ2-2|NA|TRBV6-5
TGTGCCAGCAGTTCCCGACAGACCGGAACCGGGGAGCTGTTTTTT
CASSSRQTGTGELFF
>NA|TRBJ2-2|NA|TRBV18
TGTGCCAGCTGTGCGGGCGCGAACACCGGGGAGCTGTTTTTT
CASCAGANTGELFF
>NA|TRBJ2-4|NA|TRBV15
TGTGCCACCAGCAGAGATCCCGGGAGTGGAACCAAAAACATTCAGTACTTC
CATSRDPGSGTKNIQYF
>NA|TRBJ2-1|TRBD2|TRBV3-1
TGTGCCAGCAGCCTTTCACGTCTAGCGGGAGTTAAGTTCTTC
CASSLSRLAGVKFF
>NA|TRBJ1-1|NA|TRBV7-9
TGTGCCAGCACCCCACAAGTGCCGAACACTGAAGCTTTCTTT
CASTPQVPNTEAFF
>few|TRBJ2-3|TRBD2|TRBV10-3
TGTGCCATCAGTGATGGGCCCCCTAGCGGATATACGCAGTATTTT
CAISDGPPSGYTQYF
>NA|TRBJ2-3|NA|TRBV7-2
TGTGCCAGCAGCTCGGGAGCGCAGTATTTT
CASSSGAQYF
>NA|TRBJ2-2|NA|TRBV14
TGTGCCAGCAGCCCTGAGGAGCGGATCACCGGGGTGCTGTTTTTT
CASSPEERITGVLFF
>NA|TRBJ1-3|NA|TRBV5-1
TGCGCCAGCAGCTCTTCGTCACCTCGAACTGGAAACACCATATATTTT
CASSSSSPRTGNTIYF
>NA|TRBJ2-7|NA|TRBV3-1
TGTGCCAGCAGCCAAGAAGGAGGGGAAAACGAGCAGTACTTC
CASSQEGGENEQYF
>NA|TRBJ2-1|NA|TRBV7-9
TGTGCCAGCAAGGACCGAAGCTCCTACAATGAGCAGTTCTTC
CASKDRSSYNEQFF
>NA|TRBJ2-3|NA|TRBV2
TGTGCCAGCGAAAGGACAGGGCGGGGGACAGATACGCAGTATTTT
CASERTGRGTDTQYF
>few|TRBJ2-7|NA|TRBV7-2
TGTGCCAGCAGCCCCCTCGCGATCTACGAGCAGTACTTC
CASSPLAIYEQYF
>NA|TRBJ2-7|TRBD1|TRBV12-3/TRBV12-4
TGTGCCAGCACCTCCCCCCCGACAGGGGGGGAGCAGTACTTC
CASTSPPTGGEQYF
>NA|TRBJ1-5|NA|TRBV7-2
TGTGCCAGCAGCTTCGACCCGTCACAGCCCCAGCATTTT
CASSFDPSQPQHF
>NA|TRBJ2-3|NA|TRBV2
TGTGCCAGCAGTCACCCCGGGAATACGCAGTATTTT
CASSHPGNTQYF
>few|TRBJ2-7|NA|TRBV5-1
TGCGCCAGCAGCTTGTACGGGGCCGAGCAGTACTTC
CASSLYGAEQYF
>few|TRBJ2-5|NA|TRBV3-1
TGTGCCAGCAGCCAAGACGGAAGTGCGGCTACGCTGCTTGAGACCCAGTACTTC
CASSQDGSAATLLETQYF
>few|TRBJ2-1|NA|TRBV11-1
TGTGCCAGCAGCTCCCGAGGGGGACCGGGAGGTTTTATAAATGAGCAGTTCTTC
CASSSRGGPGGFINEQFF
>many|TRBJ2-3|TRBD2|TRBV7-2
TGTGCCAGCAGCCCTATAGCGGGAGGGCCAGATACGCAGTATTTT
CASSPIAGGPDTQYF
>NA|TRBJ2-1|NA|TRBV3-1
TGTGCCAGCAGCCAAGAGCGGGTCTTGACCAATGAGCAGTTCTTC
CASSQERVLTNEQFF
>NA|TRBJ2-1|NA|TRBV6-4
TGTGCCAGCCGTGCCCGGGACTTACCCTACAATGAGCAGTTCTTC
CASRARDLPYNEQFF
>few|TRBJ2-3|NA|TRBV20-1
TGCAGTGCTAGAGAGCCAAAAACTAGGGGAGATACGCAGTATTTT
CSAREPKTRGDTQYF
>NA|TRBJ1-5|NA|TRBV27
TGTGCCAGCAGTTTGTCCAGCCTACAGCCCCAGCATTTT
CASSLSSLQPQHF
>few|TRBJ1-6|TRBD1|TRBV5-5
TGTGCCAGCAGCATGCAGACAGGGGAGTCACCCCTCCACTTT
CASSMQTGESPLHF
>few|TRBJ2-7|TRBD2|TRBV27
TGTGCCAGCAGTATAGCGGGAGACGCCTACGAGCAGTACTTC
CASSIAGDAYEQYF
>NA|TRBJ2-2|NA|TRBV10-3
TGTGCCATCAGTGGAACGAGCGGGGAGCTGTTTTTT
CAISGTSGELFF
>NA|TRBJ2-7|TRBD2|TRBV7-2
TGTGCCAGCAGCTTTGCGGGAGTAGGTGTCTACGAGCAGTACTTC
CASSFAGVGVYEQYF
>NA|TRBJ1-6|NA|TRBV20-1
TGCTGTGCTAGAGATCGCTATAACAGGGATGGGACACCCCTCCACTTT
CCARDRYNRDGTPLHF
>few|TRBJ2-7|NA|TRBV14
TGTGCCAGCAGTTTCTGGACGGACGAGCAGTACTTC
CASSFWTDEQYF
>NA|TRBJ2-7|TRBD2|TRBV7-2
TGTGCCAGTAGCTTAACGGGAGGCGGGAGGGCCGGCTACGAGCAGTACTTC
CASSLTGGGRAGYEQYF
>few|TRBJ2-7|TRBD2|TRBV12-3/TRBV12-4
TGTGCCGTTCGGGGGGATAGCTCCTACGAGCAGTACTTC
CAVRGDSSYEQYF
>NA|TRBJ2-7|TRBD1|TRBV9
TGTGCCAGCAGCGAGGGACAGGGGACTAGCTACGAGCAGTACTTC
CASSEGQGTSYEQYF
>NA|TRBJ2-7|NA|TRBV27
TGTGCCAGCAGTAAGCAGGGGCCCGCCTACGAGCAGTACTTC
CASSKQGPAYEQYF
>NA|TRBJ2-1|TRBD2|TRBV20-1
TGCAGTGCTTCCCCGGGACTAGCGGGATACGAGCAGTTCTTC
CSASPGLAGYEQFF
>NA|TRBJ2-7|NA|TRBV28
TGTGCCAGCAGGGACCTCTCTGAGCAGTACTTC
CASRDLSEQYF
>NA|TRBJ2-3|TRBD2|TRBV7-2
TGTGCCAGCAGCTCTGCCCCGGGACTAGCGGGACCAGATACGCAGTATTTT
CASSSAPGLAGPDTQYF
>few|TRBJ2-1|TRBD2|TRBV7-7
TGTGCCAGCAGCAGAGCAGGGACTACTGATGAGCAGTTCTTC
CASSRAGTTDEQFF
>NA|TRBJ2-1|NA|TRBV7-2
TGTGCCAGCAGCTTACAGGGAGCGGGCCAACCCTACAATGAGCAGTTCTTC
CASSLQGAGQPYNEQFF
>few|TRBJ2-7|NA|TRBV7-4
TGTGCCAGCAGCTTAGGGAGGGATCCCTACGAGCAGTACTTC
CASSLGRDPYEQYF
>NA|TRBJ2-7|NA|TRBV6-5
TGTGCCAGCAGTTACTCTTCAGCCGAAAGCGGCGAGCAGTACTTC
CASSYSSAESGEQYF
>NA|TRBJ1-1|NA|TRBV3-1
TGTGCCAGCAGCCATCGAGGCGGGAACACTGAAGCTTTCTTT
CASSHRGGNTEAFF
>NA|TRBJ2-5|TRBD2|TRBV20-1
TGCAGTGCTAGTTCTAGCGGCCAAGAGACCCAGTACTTC
CSASSSGQETQYF
>few|TRBJ2-1|NA|TRBV19
TGTGCCAGTAGTGTCTGGTCTCGCTCCTACAATGAGCAGTTCTTC
CASSVWSRSYNEQFF
>NA|TRBJ1-6|NA|TRBV7-2
TGTGCCAGCAGCCTCCGATCCCTGAGGGATTCACCCCTCCACTTT
CASSLRSLRDSPLHF